The 28 T cell receptor beta chains reported below all come from one sample, sequenced in a study of T cells in Graves' hyperthyroidism and ophthalmopathy. Template material for amplifying TCR beta CDR3 regions consisted of RNA transcripts. HTBI primers were the set used in a first-round RT-PCR of the TCR CDR3. TCRdb re-called the multiplex PCR reads through MiXCR, storing one row per CDR3 protein. In the table there are roughly 800,000 distinct CDR3 sequences, more than 30% of which are singletons. Material for sequencing was blood. Receptors were obtained from a man in his late teens or twenties with Graves' hyperthyroidism.

The chain employs TRBV7-2 and TRBJ2-7; 8 positions match TRBD2. From germline, CDR1 is SGHTA and CDR2 FQGNSA. The CDR3 loop spans 15 amino acids. Trimming at V came to 5 bases and at J to 6 bases, leaving 12 bases not matched to a gene. The CDR3 nucleotides are TGTGCCAGCAGCCACGGGACTAGTTTCCGTGCCGAGCAGTACTTC. It translates to CASSHGTSFRAEQYF. The entire variable domain, with the rest obtained from reference TRBV7-2 and TRBJ2-7, is as follows: GAGVSQSPSNKVTEKGKDVELRCDPISGHTALYWYRQSLGQGLEFLIYFQGNSAPDKSGLPSDRFSAERTGGSVSTLTIQRTQQEDSAVYLCASSHGTSFRAEQYFGPGTRLTVT.

In its sample, this clonotype was seen a few times. This likely traces to a read error, being one base from a far larger clone. V gene TRBV7-2 combines with J gene TRBJ2-5; D is undetermined. The CDR3 sequence is 13 residues long. Per the germline V gene, CDR1 is SGHTA and CDR2 is FQGNSA. The CDR3 is CASSLVGQGTQYF. In DNA, the CDR3 is TGTGCCAGCAGCTTAGTGGGTCAAGGGACCCAGTACTTC.

The table lists this clonotype with a few counts. The V gene is TRBV6-5, the J gene TRBJ1-4; possible D gene TRBD1, 5 bases. The germline V gene encodes CDR1 MNHEY and CDR2 SVGAGI. There are 15 residues in the CDR3. Between the trimmed V and J ends, which lost 6 bases and 0 bases, there was a span of 11 bases. CDR3 sequence: CASRNTGATNEKLFF. The CDR3 DNA reads as TGTGCCAGCAGAAACACAGGTGCAACTAATGAAAAACTGTTTTTT.

This clonotype has only one observation. The V and J genes are TRBV9 and TRBJ1-1; D call uncertain. This CDR3 comprises 14 residues. Germline CDR1 reads SGDLS; CDR2 reads YYNGEE. The V and J ends lost 4 bases and 7 bases respectively, with 17 bases between them. The CDR3 loop reads CASSSTEPSGEAFF. The CDR3 region has the DNA TGTGCCAGCAGCTCCACAGAGCCCAGCGGTGAAGCTTTCTTT.

The chain links TRBV12-3 or TRBV12-4 to TRBJ2-5; perhaps TRBD2 as D (5 bases). The V and J ends lost 6 bases and 5 bases respectively, with 10 bases between them. The CDR3 has 12 residues. As DNA, the CDR3 is TGTGCCAGCAGGGTCTCGGGGGAGACCCAGTACTTC. Translating gives CASRVSGETQYF.

This clonotype was counted only a few times. The chain couples TRBV12-3 or TRBV12-4 to TRBJ1-5; possibly TRBD1 for D (5 bases). The V end was cut by 2 bases, the J end by 5 bases, with 10 bases between. The CDR3 extends over 14 amino acids. The CDR3 DNA reads as TGTGCCAGCAGTTTATGGGGGACCGATCAGCCCCAGCATTTT. Amino acid sequence: CASSLWGTDQPQHF.

The genes are TRBV5-6 and TRBJ1-5; D uncertain. CDR3 size: 15 residues. Trimming left V 0 bases short and J 4 bases short, with 11 bases between. In germline, CDR1 is SGHDT, CDR2 YYEEEE. The CDR3 region is CASSLGGNGNQPQHF. Here the CDR3 DNA reads TGTGCCAGCAGCTTGGGAGGGAATGGTAATCAGCCCCAGCATTTT.

This clonotype was observed once. One end of the junction does not line up with germline, which may come from a read error. The chain links TRBV7-2 to TRBJ2-7; the match to TRBD2 covers 8 bases. The CDR3 sequence is 15 residues long. CDR1 is SGHTA, CDR2 FQGNSA, per germline. CDR3 sequence (DNA): TGTGCCGGCAGCTCTCCGGGCCTAGCGGGCCACGAGCAGTACTTC. This codes for CAGSSPGLAGHEQYF.

The chain carries TRBV6-6 and TRBJ2-7; D is ambiguous. CDR3 length: 14 amino acids. CDR1 and CDR2 from the germline V gene are MNHNY and SVGAGI (reference sequence). V gave up 3 bases and J gave up 3 bases, with 12 bases separating them. CDR3 DNA: TGTGCCAGCAGTTATGGCGTGAACGGCTACGAGCAGTACTTC. Translating it yields CASSYGVNGYEQYF.

This clonotype has a handful of counts. This chain joins TRBV20-1 and TRBJ1-1; D is perhaps TRBD1 (5 bases). V was pared by 6 bases and J by 8 bases, with 16 bases between. Germline V lookup: CDR1 DFQATT, CDR2 SNEGSKA (reference sequence). The CDR3 runs to 12 residues. CDR3 DNA sequence: TGCAGTGCCCGACGGGGGGATCGGGAAGCTTTCTTT. Protein product: CSARRGDREAFF.

The DNA for the CDR3 is TGCAGTGCCGATCGACTGGGAGAGACCCAGTACTTC. It is translated as CSADRLGETQYF. The J gene is TRBJ2-5, the V gene TRBV20-1; D unclear. Germline CDR1 and CDR2: DFQATT and SNEGSKA (reference sequence). The V and J ends lost 6 bases and 4 bases respectively, with 12 bases between them. The CDR3 consists of 12 residues.

In the case of this clonotype: The junction departs from germline at one end; a sequencing error may be responsible. This chain links TRBV4-1 with TRBJ1-5, with D tentatively TRBD1 (5 bases). The CDR3 is 16 amino acids. Germline CDR1 is MGHRA and CDR2 is YSYEKL. CDR3 bases: TGTGCCAGCAGCCAAGATGAGGGTTCAGGGCCGGCCGACGAGCATTTT. Translating gives CASSQDEGSGPADEHF.

This clonotype has at least ten counts. The chain has TRBV9 and TRBJ1-1; D is unresolved. The CDR3 is made up of 14 amino acids. Germline assignment: CDR1 SGDLS and CDR2 YYNGEE. V lost 0 bases and J lost 3, with 9 bases in between. In nucleotides, the CDR3 is TGTGCCAGCAGCGTAGGGCCCGGGGACACTGAAGCTTTCTTT. As protein: CASSVGPGDTEAFF.

J is TRBJ2-7 and V is TRBV4-1; the D gene is possibly TRBD2 (5 bases). The CDR3 totals 14 residues. Trimming removed 4 bases at V and 2 bases at J, with 12 bases between. CDR1 MGHRA and CDR2 YSYEKL come from the germline V gene. CDR3 in amino acids: CASSLQTGTYEQYF. The CDR3 nucleotides are TGCGCCAGCAGCCTACAGACGGGAACCTACGAGCAGTACTTC.

The table lists this clonotype with many counts. The chain uses TRBV19 and TRBJ2-7; 10 nucleotides align to TRBD2. V shed 5 bases and J 2 bases; nucleotides not matched to a gene: 3. Per the germline V gene, CDR1 is LNHDA and CDR2 is SQIVND (reference sequence). This CDR3 has 14 amino acids. CDR3 DNA sequence: TGTGCCAGTAGTGTTACTAGCGGGGCCTACGAGCAGTACTTC. Translation: CASSVTSGAYEQYF.

The chain joins TRBV2 to TRBJ2-2; possibly TRBD1 for D (6 bases). This CDR3 spans 15 amino acids. Germline V gene sequence: CDR1 SNHLY, CDR2 FYNNEI. Between the trimmed V and J ends, which lost 6 bases and 4 bases, there was a span of 15 bases. The CDR3 here is CASSADRSFTGELFF. The CDR3 bases are TGTGCCAGCAGCGCCGACAGGTCTTTCACCGGGGAGCTGTTTTTT.

The sample holds a few counts of this clonotype. The chain joins TRBV6-1 to TRBJ2-7; TRBD1 agrees at 7 bases. The CDR3 extends over 14 amino acids. Per germline, CDR1 MNHNS and CDR2 SASEGT. J lost 6 bases, V lost 5 bases, and 10 bases had no gene match. CDR3 region: CASSLRDSYTEQYF. The DNA of the CDR3 is TGTGCCAGCAGTTTACGGGACAGCTACACCGAGCAGTACTTC.

The genes are TRBV29-1 and TRBJ2-5, with 10 bases that match TRBD1. Trimming took 3 bases from V and 6 from J; bases not matched to a gene: 10. Germline V gene lookup returns CDR1 SQVTM and CDR2 ANQGSEA. This CDR3 has 15 residues. The CDR3 bases are TGCAGCGTTGAGAAGGAGGACAGGGGGGCAAAGACCCAGTACTTC. Translated, it gives CSVEKEDRGAKTQYF.

In its sample, this clonotype was seen a few times. V gene TRBV2 combines with J gene TRBJ2-6, with D possibly TRBD1 on 5 matching bases. Germline CDR1 reads SNHLY; CDR2 reads FYNNEI. The germline V and J ends were trimmed by 6 bases and 4 bases, with 7 bases remaining between them. The CDR3 contains 13 residues. The DNA of the CDR3 is TGTGCCAGCAGGAGACAGGGGGCCAACGTCCTGACTTTC. Protein product: CASRRQGANVLTF.

This clonotype was counted only a few times. The chain couples TRBV9 to TRBJ2-7, with 16 bases that match TRBD2. With 3 bases clipped from V and 6 bases from J, the junction kept 6 bases outside the gene matches. The CDR3 loop spans 16 amino acids. Germline V gene lookup returns CDR1 SGDLS and CDR2 YYNGEE. The CDR3 spells CASSAGTSGRGGEQYF. The CDR3 DNA is TGTGCCAGCAGCGCAGGGACTAGCGGGAGGGGGGGCGAGCAGTACTTC.

The rearrangement joins TRBV6-5 to TRBJ1-1; 7 nucleotides agree with TRBD1. Per the germline V gene, CDR1 is MNHEY and CDR2 is SVGAGI. V trimming: 6 bases; J trimming: 3 bases; junction bases outside the gene matches: 7. The CDR3 spans 14 residues. CDR3 nucleotide sequence: TGTGCCAGCAGAGAGGGACAGCGGCACACTGAAGCTTTCTTT. Translation gives CASREGQRHTEAFF.

This chain joins TRBV20-1 and TRBJ1-6, with TRBD1 matching over 9 bases. CDR1 and CDR2 from the germline V gene are DFQATT and SNEGSKA (reference sequence). This CDR3 has 15 amino acids. V lost 1 base and J lost 9; bases outside the gene matches: 7. The CDR3 sequence is CSARVGGQGGSPLHF. The CDR3 nucleotides are TGCAGTGCTAGAGTGGGGGGACAGGGTGGTTCACCCCTCCACTTT.

There are many counts of this clonotype. The J gene is TRBJ2-7, the V gene TRBV20-1; D call uncertain. Germline assignment: CDR1 DFQATT and CDR2 SNEGSKA (reference sequence). The CDR3 has 12 amino acids. Trimming took off 4 bases at V and 4 bases at J, with 11 bases between the two ends. CDR3 DNA: TGCAGTGCTATGGCCAACCGTTACGAGCAGTACTTC. Translation gives CSAMANRYEQYF.

This clonotype was detected a few times. The rearrangement uses TRBV25-1 and TRBJ2-2; no firm D call. The CDR3 spans 14 residues. CDR1 is MGHDK, CDR2 SYGVNS, per germline. The germline V and J ends were trimmed by 4 bases and 4 bases, with 10 bases remaining between them. The CDR3 protein is CASSGKKSTGELFF. In nucleotides, the CDR3 is TGTGCCAGCAGTGGGAAAAAAAGCACCGGGGAGCTGTTTTTT.

This clonotype was detected many times. This chain joins TRBV19 and TRBJ1-1; no definite D call. The germline V gene has CDR1 LNHDA and CDR2 SQIVND (reference sequence). Trimming removed 6 bases from V and 0 bases from J, with 11 bases in between. This CDR3 contains 14 residues. The CDR3 DNA follows: TGTGCCAGTAGGAGACAAGGCATGAACACTGAAGCTTTCTTT. Translated, it gives CASRRQGMNTEAFF. The entire variable domain, with the rest obtained from reference TRBV19 and TRBJ1-1, is as follows: DGGITQSPKYLFRKEGQNVTLSCEQNLNHDAMYWYRQDPGQGLRLIYYSQIVNDFQKGDIAEGYSVSREKKESFPLTVTSAQKNPTAFYLCASRRQGMNTEAFFGQGTRLTVV.

There are many counts of this clonotype. The gene calls are TRBV29-1 and TRBJ1-1; 7 nucleotides match TRBD1. V shed 6 bases, J shed 0 bases, and the junction held 4 bases outside the gene matches. Per germline, CDR1 SQVTM and CDR2 ANQGSEA. The CDR3 is 13 amino acids. This chain's CDR3 is CSVNRGLNTEAFF. CDR3 coding DNA: TGCAGCGTCAACAGGGGACTGAACACTGAAGCTTTCTTT.

This clonotype occurred a few times. The V call is TRBV20-1, the J call TRBJ2-7; 7 bases map to TRBD1. There are 14 residues in the CDR3. V lost 4 bases, J lost 9 bases, and 15 bases stayed unmatched. The germline V gene has CDR1 DFQATT and CDR2 SNEGSKA (reference sequence). The CDR3 coding sequence is TGCAGTGCTACCCCCGAGACAGGGATAATCCGGCAGTACTTC. Translation: CSATPETGIIRQYF.

The count of this clonotype is one. A much larger clone is a single base away; this may be a read error. This chain connects TRBV9 to TRBJ1-1; D is undetermined. Trimming took off 1 base at V and 3 bases at J, with 7 bases between the two ends. Germline V gene sequence: CDR1 SGDLS, CDR2 YYNGEE. CDR3 length equals 13 residues. CDR3 DNA: TGTGCCAGCAGCGTAAATCTATACACTGAAGCTTTCTTT. Amino acids: CASSVNLYTEAFF.